This T cell receptor beta chain was recorded in a study of T cells after yellow fever vaccination. Study-wide points: The secondary T-cell response peaked on day 5, not day 15, but was weaker. FACS-sorted repertoires could harbor abundant contaminating bulk-population clonotypes. After the booster, 96% of CD4 and roughly nine tenths of CD8 primary-response clones were re-detected.

A process of 5'RACE template switching, which added a universal primer site and UMIs, was used to make TCR cDNA. MiXCR was run by TCRdb on the 5' RACE reads, yielding one entry per CDR3 protein. The sample yields around 600,000 distinct CDR3 sequences, 12% seen once. The CDR3 is made up of 15 amino acids. Per the germline V gene, CDR1 is SGHDT and CDR2 is YYEEEE. Trimming took off 4 bases at V and 2 bases at J, with 15 bases between the two ends. To note about this clonotype: Its antigen is unknown.

The V call is TRBV5-6, the J call TRBJ1-2; maybe TRBD1 (5 bases). Sequencing used PBMCs, obtained on the day of the yellow fever booster vaccination. The source of this sequence is a man aged 25 to 40 who received the YFV17D yellow fever vaccine. Written as DNA, the CDR3 is TGTGCCAGCAGCCCGCGGCCAGGGATAAACTATGGCTACACCTTC. Translation gives CASSPRPGINYGYTF.